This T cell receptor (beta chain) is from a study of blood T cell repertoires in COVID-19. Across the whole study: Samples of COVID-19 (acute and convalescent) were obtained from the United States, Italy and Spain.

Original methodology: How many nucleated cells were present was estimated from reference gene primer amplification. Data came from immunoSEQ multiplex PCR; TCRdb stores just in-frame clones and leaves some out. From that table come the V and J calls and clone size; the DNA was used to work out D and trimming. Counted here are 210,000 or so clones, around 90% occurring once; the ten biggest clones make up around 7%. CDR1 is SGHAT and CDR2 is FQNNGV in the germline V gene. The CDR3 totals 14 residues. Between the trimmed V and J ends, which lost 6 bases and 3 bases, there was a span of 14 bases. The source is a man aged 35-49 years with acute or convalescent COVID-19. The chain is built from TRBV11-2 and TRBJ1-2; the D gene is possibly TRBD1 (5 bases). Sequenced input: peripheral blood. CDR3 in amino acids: CASSQGSGDYGYTF. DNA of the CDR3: TGTGCCAGCAGTCAAGGGTCGGGGGACTATGGCTACACCTTC.